This is a list of T cell receptor beta chains from one sample in a study of cytomegalovirus exposure and HLA in healthy donors. Generated by immunoSEQ multiplex PCR, the TCRdb table keeps only in-frame clones and is missing some. The sample lists 200,000 or so clones, less than 90% occurring once. Sequences were obtained from PBMCs. All receptors come from a boy younger than 18 in good health and CMV-seronegative. Both conserved end residues are part of each CDR3. The D gene is left open where the match is weak. Only part of the rows carry a size: once, few, many, or a class if the clone is expanded.

size	V	D	J	CDR3	DNA
-	TRBV7-2	TRBD2	TRBJ2-5	CASSFKRLAVPPETQYF	TGTGCCAGCAGCTTTAAGAGACTAGCGGTCCCCCCAGAGACCCAGTACTTC
-	TRBV23-1	-	TRBJ1-2	CASSHTDSNSYGYTF	TGCGCCAGCAGTCATACCGACTCCAACTCCTATGGCTACACCTTC
-	TRBV11-2	TRBD1	TRBJ1-2	CASSSPRTGPNYGYTF	TGTGCCAGCAGCTCACCCCGGACAGGTCCTAACTATGGCTACACCTTC
-	TRBV6-5	-	TRBJ2-2	CASSPDYRSGELFF	TGTGCCAGCAGTCCGGACTACCGTTCAGGGGAGCTGTTTTTT
-	TRBV5-5	-	TRBJ2-7	CASGGGFGYEQYF	TGTGCCAGCGGAGGGGGCTTTGGCTACGAGCAGTACTTC
-	TRBV19	-	TRBJ1-1	CASSRWTDDTEAFF	TGTGCCAGTAGTAGATGGACAGACGACACTGAAGCTTTCTTT
-	TRBV4-2	TRBD1	TRBJ1-2	CASSQNTGAFSGYTF	TGTGCCAGCAGCCAAAACACAGGGGCCTTCTCTGGCTACACCTTC
-	TRBV6-1	TRBD2	TRBJ2-5	CASSPLAGGQETQYF	TGTGCCAGCAGTCCTCTAGCGGGGGGTCAGGAGACCCAGTACTTC
-	TRBV30	TRBD2	TRBJ2-2	CAWSLLAGENTGELFF	TGTGCCTGGAGCCTACTGGCGGGGGAGAACACCGGGGAGCTGTTTTTT
-	TRBV16	TRBD1	TRBJ2-7	CASSQSAGGVPYEQYF	TGTGCCAGCAGCCAATCGGCAGGGGGCGTCCCCTACGAGCAGTACTTC
-	TRBV11-1	-	TRBJ1-4	CASSAQGTWARPGEKLFF	TGTGCCAGCAGCGCCCAGGGGACATGGGCCCGCCCCGGGGAAAAACTGTTTTTT
-	TRBV19	TRBD1	TRBJ2-7	CASSMAGTGVHEQYF	TGTGCCAGTAGTATGGCCGGGACAGGTGTCCACGAGCAGTACTTC
once	TRBV28	-	TRBJ1-2	CASGEKYGYTF	TGTGCCAGCGGGGAGAAGTATGGCTACACCTTC
-	TRBV29-1	TRBD1	TRBJ1-2	CSTRTGENYGYTF	TGCAGCACGAGGACAGGGGAAAACTATGGCTACACCTTC
-	TRBV19	-	TRBJ2-1	CASSISRLYNEQFF	TGTGCCAGTAGTATATCACGCCTATACAATGAGCAGTTCTTC
-	TRBV6-1	TRBD1	TRBJ2-7	CASVQGALYEQYF	TGTGCCAGCGTCCAGGGGGCCCTCTACGAGCAGTACTTC
-	TRBV19	TRBD2	TRBJ2-7	CASGTSGRTYEQYF	TGTGCCAGTGGTACTAGCGGGCGCACCTACGAGCAGTACTTC
once	TRBV7-6	-	TRBJ2-1	CASSLRTVRALADEQFF	TGTGCCAGCAGCTTACGGACTGTCCGAGCCCTCGCAGATGAGCAGTTCTTC
-	TRBV28	-	TRBJ1-4	CASSFRATNEKLFF	TGTGCCAGCAGTTTCCGTGCAACTAATGAAAAACTGTTTTTT
-	TRBV7-3	-	TRBJ2-2	CASRSLGGTGTGELFF	TGTGCCAGCAGGTCCCTCGGCGGGACGGGCACCGGGGAGCTGTTTTTT
-	TRBV15	-	TRBJ2-4	CATSSRQGGIQYF	TGTGCCACCAGCAGTCGCCAGGGCGGCATTCAGTACTTC
-	TRBV30	-	TRBJ2-7	CAWRLRGHPDYEQYF	TGTGCCTGGAGACTCAGGGGACATCCTGACTACGAGCAGTACTTC
few	TRBV11-2	-	TRBJ2-7	CASRHPGQGGSYEQYF	TGTGCCAGCAGGCACCCCGGGCAGGGGGGCTCCTACGAGCAGTACTTC
-	TRBV7-2	-	TRBJ1-2	CASSQTGGSNYGYTF	TGTGCCAGCAGCCAGACAGGCGGATCTAACTATGGCTACACCTTC
-	TRBV28	-	TRBJ1-5	CASSNGVGNSNQPQHF	TGTGCCAGCAGTAACGGGGTTGGGAATAGCAATCAGCCCCAGCATTTT
-	TRBV6-5	TRBD1	TRBJ2-3	CASKRTGGTDTQYF	TGTGCCAGCAAGAGGACAGGGGGCACAGATACGCAGTATTTT
-	TRBV4-3	TRBD2	TRBJ2-2	CASSQAVAGGTGELFF	TGCGCCAGCAGCCAAGCTGTAGCGGGGGGAACCGGGGAGCTGTTTTTT
few	TRBV7-9	-	TRBJ2-5	CASSVDRTQETQYF	TGTGCCAGCAGCGTGGACAGAACCCAAGAGACCCAGTACTTC
-	TRBV15	TRBD2	TRBJ2-1	CATSAPGGGGINEQFF	TGTGCCACCAGCGCACCTGGGGGCGGGGGGATTAATGAGCAGTTCTTC
-	TRBV4-1	TRBD2	TRBJ2-1	CASSQAWKLAGSYNEQFF	TGCGCCAGCAGCCAAGCCTGGAAACTAGCGGGAAGCTACAATGAGCAGTTCTTC
-	TRBV9	TRBD1	TRBJ2-2	CASSVVLTGANTGELFF	TGTGCCAGCAGCGTAGTATTGACAGGGGCGAACACCGGGGAGCTGTTTTTT
-	TRBV6-1	-	TRBJ1-1	CASSEKGGGTSEAFF	TGTGCCAGCAGTGAAAAGGGTGGGGGGACGAGTGAAGCTTTCTTT
-	TRBV19	TRBD2	TRBJ2-3	CASSMGLPYSTDTQYF	TGTGCCAGTAGTATGGGACTACCCTATAGCACAGATACGCAGTATTTT
-	TRBV7-3	-	TRBJ1-6	CASSPGRDSPLHF	TGTGCCAGCAGCCCCGGCCGGGATTCACCCCTCCACTTT
few	TRBV27	TRBD1	TRBJ1-2	CASRALGQDYGYTF	TGTGCCAGCAGGGCCCTCGGACAGGACTATGGCTACACCTTC